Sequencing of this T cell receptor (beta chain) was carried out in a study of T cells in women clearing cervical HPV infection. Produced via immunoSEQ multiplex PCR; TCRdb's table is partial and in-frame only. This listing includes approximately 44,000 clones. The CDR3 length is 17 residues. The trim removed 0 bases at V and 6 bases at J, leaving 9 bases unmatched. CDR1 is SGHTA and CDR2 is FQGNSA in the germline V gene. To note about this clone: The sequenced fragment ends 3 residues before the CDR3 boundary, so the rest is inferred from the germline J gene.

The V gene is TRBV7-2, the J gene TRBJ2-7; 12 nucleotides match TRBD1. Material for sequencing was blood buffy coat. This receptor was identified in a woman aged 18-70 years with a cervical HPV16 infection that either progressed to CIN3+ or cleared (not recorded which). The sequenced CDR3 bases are TGTGCCAGCAGCTTAGCCGTTTGGGGACAGGGGGCGTCCGAG. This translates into CASSLAVWGQGASE. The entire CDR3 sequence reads CASSLAVWGQGASEQYF.